This is a list of T cell receptor beta chains from one sample in a study of T cells in Graves' hyperthyroidism and ophthalmopathy. Using its own MiXCR run on the multiplex PCR reads, TCRdb lists one record per CDR3 protein. The table records around 350,000 distinct CDR3 sequences, roughly 17% of them present only once. The sequencing input was blood. All receptors come from a woman in her thirties with Graves' hyperthyroidism that later progressed to Graves' ophthalmopathy. CDR3s include the opening cysteine and the closing phenylalanine or tryptophan. D genes are given only for firm matches. Only part of the rows carry a size: once, few, many, or a class if the clone is expanded.

15	TRBV12-3/TRBV12-4	TRBJ2-5	TRBD2	many	CASSFSQREQETQYF	TGTGCCAGCAGTTTCTCCCAGCGGGAGCAAGAGACCCAGTACTTC
15	TRBV7-9	TRBJ2-1	NA	many	CASSFPGSSYNEQFF	TGTGCCAGCAGCTTCCCAGGTAGCTCCTACAATGAGCAGTTCTTC
12	TRBV12-3/TRBV12-4	TRBJ2-5	NA	many	CASRLFGETQYF	TGTGCCAGCAGATTATTTGGGGAGACCCAGTACTTC
15	TRBV2	TRBJ2-7	TRBD2	many	CASRETSGSSYEQYF	TGTGCCAGCAGGGAGACTAGCGGGAGTTCCTACGAGCAGTACTTC
13	TRBV12-3/TRBV12-4	TRBJ2-7	NA	many	CASRPRDTYEQYF	TGTGCCAGCAGGCCACGCGATACCTACGAGCAGTACTTC
12	TRBV2	TRBJ2-3	NA	many	CASRLFGDTQYF	TGTGCCAGCAGGCTATTCGGAGATACGCAGTATTTT
18	TRBV6-1	TRBJ1-4	TRBD1	once	CASSRPGGLRLFNEKLFF	TGTGCCAGCAGTCGCCCAGGGGGCTTGCGGCTGTTTAATGAAAAACTGTTTTTT
15	TRBV20-1	TRBJ2-1	NA	once	CSARVLIRVVDEQFF	TGCAGTGCTAGGGTTCTGATCCGAGTCGTCGATGAGCAGTTCTTC
16	TRBV2	TRBJ2-2	TRBD2	many	CASSERTSVNTGELFF	TGTGCCAGCAGTGAACGGACTAGCGTTAACACCGGGGAGCTGTTTTTT
16	TRBV6-1	TRBJ1-6	NA	NA	CASSEAQGLYNSPLHF	TGTGCCAGCAGTGAAGCACAAGGGCTTTATAATTCACCCCTCCACTTT
15	TRBV20-1	TRBJ2-7	NA	many	CSASAGTTGSFEQYF	TGCAGTGCTTCAGCCGGGACCACGGGCAGCTTCGAGCAGTACTTC
14	TRBV11-2	TRBJ1-2	TRBD1	many	CASSLQGGVYGYTF	TGTGCCAGCAGCTTACAGGGGGGCGTCTATGGCTACACCTTC
17	TRBV18	TRBJ2-1	NA	many	CASSPRLGGLLADEQFF	TGTGCCAGCTCACCACGTCTCGGCGGGCTTCTCGCGGATGAGCAGTTCTTC
14	TRBV7-8	TRBJ2-7	NA	once	CASSWGASEYEQYF	TGTGCCAGCAGCTGGGGGGCTAGCGAGTACGAGCAGTACTTC
11	TRBV12-3/TRBV12-4	TRBJ2-1	NA	many	CASSFGTEQFF	TGTGCCAGCAGTTTCGGGACAGAGCAGTTCTTC
14	TRBV15	TRBJ2-5	NA	many	CATSRTHRDETQYF	TGTGCCACCAGTCGGACCCACAGGGATGAGACCCAGTACTTC
15	TRBV12-3/TRBV12-4	TRBJ2-1	TRBD2	many	CASSLGLAGPNEQFF	TGTGCCAGCAGCTTGGGACTAGCGGGGCCCAATGAGCAGTTCTTC
15	TRBV19	TRBJ1-2	NA	NA	CASSVRGRANYGYTF	TGTGCCAGTAGTGTCAGGGGAAGAGCTAACTATGGCTACACCTTC
16	TRBV19	TRBJ2-6	NA	NA	CASKLSTGTGANVLTF	TGTGCCAGTAAACTATCCACAGGGACTGGGGCCAACGTCCTGACTTTC
15	TRBV27	TRBJ2-1	TRBD2	many	CASSLIAGDYNEQFF	TGTGCCAGCAGTTTAATAGCGGGAGACTACAATGAGCAGTTCTTC
17	TRBV12-3/TRBV12-4	TRBJ2-1	NA	many	CASSFRSGTDIYNEQFF	TGTGCCAGCAGTTTTAGGTCGGGTACAGACATCTACAATGAGCAGTTCTTC
15	TRBV7-9	TRBJ2-1	NA	NA	CASSSRQFTGLEQFF	TGTGCCAGCAGCTCGCGTCAATTTACAGGGCTTGAGCAGTTCTTC
17	TRBV5-8	TRBJ2-3	TRBD2	many	CASSLVLAGRSTDTQYF	TGTGCCAGCAGCTTGGTACTAGCGGGGCGGAGCACAGATACGCAGTATTTT
14	TRBV19	TRBJ1-2	NA	NA	CASSMRGANYGYAF	TGTGCCAGTAGTATGAGGGGAGCTAACTATGGCTACGCCTTC
15	TRBV12-3/TRBV12-4	TRBJ1-2	TRBD1	NA	CASSPIEGALAGYTF	TGTGCCAGCAGTCCCATTGAGGGGGCGCTGGCTGGCTACACCTTC
15	TRBV29-1	TRBJ2-7	TRBD2	few	CSVEETSGASYEQYF	TGCAGCGTTGAAGAGACTAGCGGGGCGTCCTACGAGCAGTACTTC
11	TRBV28	TRBJ2-3	TRBD2	NA	CASTSGRLQYF	TGTGCCAGCACTAGCGGGAGATTGCAGTATTTT
20	TRBV7-2	TRBJ1-6	NA	many	CASGGGGASRSTTYNSPLHF	TGTGCCAGCGGCGGGGGGGGCGCGTCCCGCTCGACCACCTATAATTCACCCCTCCACTTT
14	TRBV29-1	TRBJ2-5	NA	many	CSVEVQGFGETQYF	TGCAGCGTTGAGGTACAGGGTTTCGGAGAGACCCAGTACTTC
14	TRBV7-9	TRBJ2-7	NA	NA	CASSSLKTSYEQYF	TGTGCCAGCAGCTCCCTTAAGACCTCCTACGAGCAGTACTTC
12	TRBV19	TRBJ1-2	NA	many	CASRRTEEGYTF	TGTGCCAGTAGGAGGACAGAGGAGGGCTACACCTTC
14	TRBV3-1	TRBJ1-4	NA	many	CASSPTTTNEKLFF	TGTGCCAGCAGCCCAACCACAACTAATGAAAAACTGTTTTTT
17	TRBV20-1	TRBJ2-1	TRBD2	many	CSATGTSGRGGQGEQFF	TGCAGTGCTACCGGGACTAGCGGGAGAGGGGGTCAGGGTGAGCAGTTCTTC
17	TRBV5-5	TRBJ2-2	TRBD1	many	CASSLRQGEADTGELFF	TGTGCCAGCAGCTTGAGACAGGGGGAGGCCGACACCGGGGAGCTGTTTTTT
15	TRBV5-1	TRBJ1-1	NA	many	CASSLVDFTNTEAFF	TGCGCCAGCAGCTTGGTGGATTTCACAAACACTGAAGCTTTCTTT
12	TRBV5-1	TRBJ2-7	NA	many	CASSLKGEEQYF	TGCGCCAGCAGCTTAAAGGGGGAGGAGCAGTACTTC
17	TRBV20-1	TRBJ2-1	NA	many	CSARAGFDSGDYNEQFF	TGCAGTGCTAGAGCGGGATTCGATAGCGGAGATTACAATGAGCAGTTCTTC
19	TRBV12-3/TRBV12-4	TRBJ2-3	TRBD2	many	CASTIVGGGALSSTDTQYF	TGTGCCAGCACCATCGTCGGCGGGGGGGCTCTTAGTAGCACAGATACGCAGTATTTT
16	TRBV7-9	TRBJ2-4	TRBD1	many	CASSLASTGPADIQYF	TGTGCCAGCAGCTTAGCCTCGACAGGGCCAGCGGACATTCAGTACTTC
15	TRBV10-3	TRBJ2-7	NA	many	CAISESQTRTYEQYF	TGTGCCATCAGTGAGTCCCAGACCAGAACCTACGAGCAGTACTTC
16	TRBV28	TRBJ2-1	TRBD2	many	CASTLRGLADYNEQFF	TGTGCCAGCACTCTCAGAGGACTAGCGGATTACAATGAGCAGTTCTTC
16	TRBV6-1	TRBJ2-2	NA	many	CASSGRTVINTGELFF	TGTGCCAGCAGTGGACGGACGGTCATTAACACCGGGGAGCTGTTTTTT
14	TRBV7-3	TRBJ2-3	TRBD2	NA	CASSLQRDTDTQYF	TGTGCCAGCAGCTTACAGCGGGACACAGATACGCAGTATTTT
14	TRBV11-2	TRBJ1-4	NA	NA	CASSLEFAGEKLFF	TGTGCCAGCAGCTTAGAGTTTGCGGGGGAAAAACTGTTTTTT
14	TRBV5-8	TRBJ2-3	NA	NA	CASSHDSRTDTQYF	TGTGCCAGCAGCCATGACAGCCGCACAGATACGCAGTATTTT
16	TRBV27	TRBJ2-1	TRBD2	many	CASSSGTSGGYNEQFF	TGTGCCAGCAGTTCCGGGACTAGCGGGGGTTACAATGAGCAGTTCTTC
16	TRBV5-1	TRBJ2-7	TRBD1	few	CASSVGPGQGATSSYF	TGCGCCAGCAGCGTTGGACCGGGACAGGGTGCCACGAGCAGTTACTTC